These T cell receptor beta chains were read from a single sample in a study of blood T cell repertoires in COVID-19. Method: immunoSEQ multiplex PCR; TCRdb's copy keeps in-frame clones and lacks some. The data show some 150,000 clones, with around three quarters seen just once and over 8.5% held by the top ten. The sample was peripheral blood. Receptors were obtained from a man aged 45-65 years with active or convalescent COVID-19. The CDR3 runs from the conserved cysteine through the conserved F or W. Each record gives: J gene, CDR3 length, V gene, CDR3 protein.

TRBJ1-4 | 15 | TRBV27 | CASSTPGTGNEKLFF
TRBJ1-1 | 12 | TRBV9 | CASSDGRTEAFF
TRBJ1-4 | 14 | TRBV19 | CASTRRQTNEKLFF
TRBJ2-7 | 14 | TRBV7-8 | CASSNPNRGNEQYF
TRBJ1-1 | 14 | TRBV6-6 | CASRSGGVDTEAFF
TRBJ2-1 | 14 | TRBV19 | CASKTSGLYNEQFF
TRBJ2-7 | 14 | TRBV27 | CASSSGTSGYEQYF
TRBJ2-3 | 14 | TRBV19 | CASKTQGIGDTQYF
TRBJ2-1 | 16 | TRBV27 | CASSRGTSGIYNEQFF
TRBJ1-2 | 11 | TRBV12-3/TRBV12-4 | CASSRAGGYTF
TRBJ2-1 | 18 | TRBV4-1 | CASSQANLLAASYNEQFF
TRBJ1-1 | 15 | TRBV19 | CASSMSGLPNTEAFF
TRBJ1-5 | 13 | TRBV11-1 | CASSFNSNQPQHF
TRBJ2-5 | 14 | TRBV7-2 | CASRTGTGEETQYF
TRBJ1-4 | 16 | TRBV29-1 | CSAVSQGLTTNEKLFF
TRBJ2-5 | 15 | TRBV3-1/TRBV3-2 | CASSPESGGAETQYF
TRBJ2-5 | 14 | TRBV7-2 | CASSNRGGQETQYF
TRBJ2-1 | 17 | TRBV7-2 | CASSLSPGARAYNEQFF